This T cell receptor (beta chain) was found in a study of cytomegalovirus exposure and HLA in healthy donors. Germline values: CDR1 MNHEY, CDR2 SVGAGI. The CDR3 totals 12 residues. V was clipped by 5 bases and J by 8 bases, with 10 bases between them. To note about this clone: The antigen remains unidentified.

Study outcomes and limitations: Follow-up analysis found HLA locus-dependent TCR association rates, highest for DRB1 and lowest for HLA-C. For most TCR beta V segments, an earlier analysis put the productive rate at about 87% or about 30% of the time. A later analysis reportedly identified an Asian-associated ancestry cluster as carrying fewer N-insertions than the roughly 600-donor mean. The only immune exposure information that was available was CMV serostatus.

PCR was performed using 60 Vbeta and 13 Jbeta primers. Clones were read by immunoSEQ multiplex PCR, and TCRdb kept only the in-frame ones, dropping some. The sample data list some 200,000 clones. What was sequenced was PBMCs. The receptor comes from a girl aged 2 to 10 in good health and CMV-seropositive. The V and J genes are TRBV6-5 and TRBJ2-1; tentative D call: TRBD2 (6 bases). The CDR3, as DNA: TGTGCCAGCAGTCGGGAGCACCATGAGCAGTTCTTC. It specifies CASSREHHEQFF.